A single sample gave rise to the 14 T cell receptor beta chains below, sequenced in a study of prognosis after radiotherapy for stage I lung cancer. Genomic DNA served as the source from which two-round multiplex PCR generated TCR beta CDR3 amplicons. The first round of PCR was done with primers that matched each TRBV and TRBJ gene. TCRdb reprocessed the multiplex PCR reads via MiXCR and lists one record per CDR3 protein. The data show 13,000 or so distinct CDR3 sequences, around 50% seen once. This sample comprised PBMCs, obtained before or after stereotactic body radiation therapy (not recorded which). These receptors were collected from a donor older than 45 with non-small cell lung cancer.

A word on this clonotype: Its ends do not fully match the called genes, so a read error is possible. CDR3 in amino acids: CASGRRDRGTWDLFF. CDR3 nucleotides: TGTGCCAGCGGACGCCGGGACAGGGGTACCTGGGATCTGTTTTTT. The V gene is TRBV6-1, the J gene TRBJ2-2, with 10 bases matching TRBD1. The CDR3 covers 15 residues. CDR1 and CDR2 from the germline V gene are MNHNS and SASEGT.

The CDR3 protein is CASSLGRGGYEQYF. The CDR3 DNA reads TGTGCCAGCAGCTTAGGGCGGGGCGGTTACGAGCAGTACTTC. The chain has TRBV7-2 and TRBJ2-7; D may be TRBD2 (6 bases). Per the germline V gene, CDR1 is SGHTA and CDR2 is FQGNSA. The CDR3 spans 14 residues. Between the trimmed V and J ends, which lost 1 base and 4 bases, there was a span of 11 bases.

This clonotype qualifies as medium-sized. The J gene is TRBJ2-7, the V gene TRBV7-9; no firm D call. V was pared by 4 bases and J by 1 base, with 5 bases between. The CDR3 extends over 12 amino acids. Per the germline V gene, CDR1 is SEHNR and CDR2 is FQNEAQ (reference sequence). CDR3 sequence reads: CASSSSSYEQYF. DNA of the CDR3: TGTGCCAGCAGCTCGAGTTCCTACGAGCAGTACTTC.

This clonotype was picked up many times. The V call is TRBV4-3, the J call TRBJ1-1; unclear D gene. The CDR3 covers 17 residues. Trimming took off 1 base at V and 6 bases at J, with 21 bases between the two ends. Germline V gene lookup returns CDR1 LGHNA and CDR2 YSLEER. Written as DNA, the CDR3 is TGCGCCAGCAGCCAAGCAGCGGCAGGCTTATTGGGGTCTGAAGCTTTCTTT. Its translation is CASSQAAAGLLGSEAFF.

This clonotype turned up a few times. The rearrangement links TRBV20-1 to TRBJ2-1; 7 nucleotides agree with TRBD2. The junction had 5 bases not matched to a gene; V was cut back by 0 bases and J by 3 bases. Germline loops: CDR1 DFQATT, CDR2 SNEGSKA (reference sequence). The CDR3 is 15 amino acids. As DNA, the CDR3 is TGCAGTGCTAGAGATCTCGCGGGGGACTACAATGAGCAGTTCTTC. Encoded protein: CSARDLAGDYNEQFF.

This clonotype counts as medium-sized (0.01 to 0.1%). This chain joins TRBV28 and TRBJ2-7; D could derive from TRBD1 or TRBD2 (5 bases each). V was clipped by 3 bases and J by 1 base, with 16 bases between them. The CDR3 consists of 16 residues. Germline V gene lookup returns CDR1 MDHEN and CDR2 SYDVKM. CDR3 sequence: CASSFPVGPQSYEQYF. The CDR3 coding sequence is TGTGCCAGCAGTTTCCCGGTGGGACCCCAGTCCTACGAGCAGTACTTC.

The CDR3 is CASSAVVLRETQYF. In DNA form, the CDR3 reads TGTGCCAGCAGCGCAGTGGTCTTACGGGAGACCCAGTACTTC. J is TRBJ2-5 and V is TRBV9; D gene ambiguous. V lost 3 bases, J lost 5 bases, and 14 bases lay in between. This CDR3 comprises 14 residues. CDR1 is SGDLS and CDR2 is YYNGEE in the germline V gene.

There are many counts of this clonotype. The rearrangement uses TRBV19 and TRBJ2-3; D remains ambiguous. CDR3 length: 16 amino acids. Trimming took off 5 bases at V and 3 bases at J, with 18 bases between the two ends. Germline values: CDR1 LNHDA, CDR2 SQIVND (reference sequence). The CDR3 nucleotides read TGTGCCAGTAGTGCTCCGATGGCCCATGGAACAGATACGCAGTATTTT. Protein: CASSAPMAHGTDTQYF.

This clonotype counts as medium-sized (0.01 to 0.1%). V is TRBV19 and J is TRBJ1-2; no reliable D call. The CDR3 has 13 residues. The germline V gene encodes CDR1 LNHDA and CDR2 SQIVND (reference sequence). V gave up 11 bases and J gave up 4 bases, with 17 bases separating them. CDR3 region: CAPSGSTVYGYTF. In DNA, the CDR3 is TGTGCCCCTTCGGGGTCGACCGTCTATGGCTACACCTTC.

In DNA, the CDR3 is TGTGCCACCAGTATCAGGTATAATGAGCAGTTCTTC. As protein: CATSIRYNEQFF. V is TRBV15 and J is TRBJ2-1; D unclear. This CDR3 spans 12 amino acids. Germline CDR1 and CDR2: LNHNV and YYDKDF (reference sequence). The germline V and J ends were trimmed by 6 bases and 7 bases, with 10 bases remaining between them.

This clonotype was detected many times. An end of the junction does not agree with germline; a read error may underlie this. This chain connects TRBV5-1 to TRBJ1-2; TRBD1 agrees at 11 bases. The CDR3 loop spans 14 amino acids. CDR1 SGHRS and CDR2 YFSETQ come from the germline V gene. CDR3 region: CASSLGTGGYGYAF. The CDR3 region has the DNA TGCGCCAGCAGCTTGGGGACAGGGGGCTATGGCTACGCCTTC.

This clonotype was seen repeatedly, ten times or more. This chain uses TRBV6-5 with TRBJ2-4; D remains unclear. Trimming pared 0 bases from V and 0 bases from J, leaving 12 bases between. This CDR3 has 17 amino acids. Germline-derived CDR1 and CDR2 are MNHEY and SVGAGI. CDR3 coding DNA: TGTGCCAGCAGTTACTCGAACAACCTGGCAGCCAAAAACATTCAGTACTTC. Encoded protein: CASSYSNNLAAKNIQYF.

CDR3 protein: CASSPQGTNNEQFF. DNA of the CDR3: TGTGCCAGCAGCCCACAGGGGACCAACAATGAGCAGTTCTTC. This chain joins TRBV27 and TRBJ2-1; TRBD1 aligns across 7 bases. This CDR3 spans 14 amino acids. V gave up 6 bases and J gave up 5 bases; unmatched junction bases: 7. Germline lookup yields CDR1 MNHEY and CDR2 SMNVEV (reference sequence).

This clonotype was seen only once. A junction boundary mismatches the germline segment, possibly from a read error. CDR3 bases: TGTGCCAGCAGACTGACTAAAGCCTCTGGGGACAACGTCCTGACTTTC. Protein product: CASRLTKASGDNVLTF. This chain connects TRBV7-2 to TRBJ2-6; perhaps TRBD2 as D (5 bases). The CDR3 is 16 residues long. Germline V gives CDR1 SGHTA, CDR2 FQGNSA.